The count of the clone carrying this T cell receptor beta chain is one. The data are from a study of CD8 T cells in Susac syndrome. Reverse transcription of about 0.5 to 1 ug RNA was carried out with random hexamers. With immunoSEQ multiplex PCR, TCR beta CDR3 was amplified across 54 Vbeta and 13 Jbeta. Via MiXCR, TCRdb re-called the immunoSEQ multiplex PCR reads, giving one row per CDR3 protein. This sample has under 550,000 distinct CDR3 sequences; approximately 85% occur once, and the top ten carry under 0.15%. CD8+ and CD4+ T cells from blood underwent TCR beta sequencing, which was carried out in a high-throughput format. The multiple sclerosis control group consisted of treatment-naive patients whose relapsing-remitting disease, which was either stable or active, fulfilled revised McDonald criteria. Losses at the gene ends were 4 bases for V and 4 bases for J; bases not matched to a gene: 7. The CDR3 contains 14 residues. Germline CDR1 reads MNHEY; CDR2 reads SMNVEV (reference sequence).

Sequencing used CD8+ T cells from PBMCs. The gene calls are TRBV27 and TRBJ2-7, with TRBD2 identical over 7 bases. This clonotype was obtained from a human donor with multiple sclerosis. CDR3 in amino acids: CASSWAGGRYEQYF. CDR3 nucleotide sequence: TGTGCCAGCAGTTGGGCCGGCGGGAGATACGAGCAGTACTTC.